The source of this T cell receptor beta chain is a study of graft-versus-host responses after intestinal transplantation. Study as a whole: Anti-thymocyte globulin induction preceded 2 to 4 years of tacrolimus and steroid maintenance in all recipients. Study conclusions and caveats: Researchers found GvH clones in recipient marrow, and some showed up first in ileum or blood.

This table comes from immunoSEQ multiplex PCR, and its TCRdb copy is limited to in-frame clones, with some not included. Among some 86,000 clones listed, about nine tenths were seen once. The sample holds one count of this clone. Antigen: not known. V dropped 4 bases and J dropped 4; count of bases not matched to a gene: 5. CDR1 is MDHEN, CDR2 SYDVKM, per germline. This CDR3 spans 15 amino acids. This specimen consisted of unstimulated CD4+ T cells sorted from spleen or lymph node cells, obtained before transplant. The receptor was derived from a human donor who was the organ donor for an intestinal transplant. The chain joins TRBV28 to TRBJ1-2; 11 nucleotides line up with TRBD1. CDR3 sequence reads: CASSSTGTGGYGYTF. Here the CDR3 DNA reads TGTGCCAGCAGTTCGACCGGGACAGGGGGCTATGGCTACACCTTC.